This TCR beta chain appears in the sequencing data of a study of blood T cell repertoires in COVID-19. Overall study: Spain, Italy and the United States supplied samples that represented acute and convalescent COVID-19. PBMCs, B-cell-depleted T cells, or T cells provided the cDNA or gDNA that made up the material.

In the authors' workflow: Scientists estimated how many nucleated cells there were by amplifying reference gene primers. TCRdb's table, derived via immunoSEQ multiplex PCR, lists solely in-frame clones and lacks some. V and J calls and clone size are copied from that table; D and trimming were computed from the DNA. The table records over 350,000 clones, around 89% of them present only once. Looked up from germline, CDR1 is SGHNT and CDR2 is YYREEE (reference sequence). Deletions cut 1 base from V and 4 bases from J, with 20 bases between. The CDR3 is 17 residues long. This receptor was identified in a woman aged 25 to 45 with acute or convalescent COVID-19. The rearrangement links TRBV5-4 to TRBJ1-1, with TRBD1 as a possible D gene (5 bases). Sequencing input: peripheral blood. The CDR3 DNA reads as TGTGCCAGCAGCTTGCTGGTTATGGGGATGGGGGGCACTGAAGCTTTCTTT. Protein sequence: CASSLLVMGMGGTEAFF.